The clone carrying this T cell receptor beta chain was observed many times. TCRdb used MiXCR to reprocess the reads, holding one entry per CDR3 protein. The repertoire holds about 260,000 distinct CDR3 sequences, with about 13% as singletons. The source of the sample is a study of T cell repertoires in cytomegalovirus infection. The sequence derives from a human donor in good health (CMV status not recorded). Some clones in this sample may be carry-over from other donors' samples. The sample consisted of PBMCs.

CDR3 protein: CASSFGRDNEQFF. CDR3 sequence (DNA): TGTGCCAGCAGTTTTGGACGGGACAATGAGCAGTTCTTC. The rearrangement links TRBV12-3 or TRBV12-4 to TRBJ2-1; unclear D gene. Trimming took 3 bases from V and 5 from J, leaving 8 bases between them. This CDR3 is 13 amino acids long.